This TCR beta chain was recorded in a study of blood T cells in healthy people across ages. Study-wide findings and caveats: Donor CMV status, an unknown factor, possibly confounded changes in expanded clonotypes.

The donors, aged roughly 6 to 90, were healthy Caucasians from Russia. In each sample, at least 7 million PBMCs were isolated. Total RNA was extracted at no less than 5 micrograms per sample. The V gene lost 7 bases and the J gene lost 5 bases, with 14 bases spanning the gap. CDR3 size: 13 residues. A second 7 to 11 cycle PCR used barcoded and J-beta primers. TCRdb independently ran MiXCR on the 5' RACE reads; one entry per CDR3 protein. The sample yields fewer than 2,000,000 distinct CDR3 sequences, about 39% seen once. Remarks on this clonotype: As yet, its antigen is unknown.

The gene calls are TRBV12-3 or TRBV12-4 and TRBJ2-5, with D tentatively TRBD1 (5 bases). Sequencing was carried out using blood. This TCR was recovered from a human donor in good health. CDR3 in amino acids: CASKRVQGETQYF. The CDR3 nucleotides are TGTGCCAGCAAAAGGGTTCAGGGTGAGACCCAGTACTTC.